Listed below are T cell receptor beta chains from one sample, sequenced in a study of CD8 T cells in Susac syndrome. TCRdb re-analysed the immunoSEQ multiplex PCR reads in MiXCR, keeping a single row per CDR3 protein. The sample includes tens of thousands of distinct CDR3 sequences, over 75% of them seen just once. The sequencing input was CD8+ T cells from PBMCs. The receptors were gathered from a human donor with multiple sclerosis. The CDR3 runs from the conserved cysteine through the conserved F or W. A D gene is named only where the DNA matches it firmly. Expanded clones are given a class, and other clones once, few, many or no size at all.

abundance | j_gene | v_gene | d_gene | CDR3nt | CDR3aa
. | TRBJ2-6 | TRBV7-8 | TRBD1 | TGTGCCAGCAGCTTAGCCTGGACAGGTCGGGACGTCCTGACTTTC | CASSLAWTGRDVLTF
. | TRBJ2-7 | TRBV28 | TRBD2 | TGTGCCAGCAGTCCACCTAGCGGGATGTTATACGAGCAGTACTTC | CASSPPSGMLYEQYF
. | TRBJ2-7 | TRBV20-1 | TRBD1 | TGCAGTGCTAGAGGAGGACAGGACTACGAGCAGTACTTC | CSARGGQDYEQYF
. | TRBJ2-2 | TRBV28 | . | TGTGCCAGCAGTTTCGTTACCGGGGAGCTGTTTTTT | CASSFVTGELFF
. | TRBJ1-3 | TRBV12-3/TRBV12-4 | . | TGTGCCAGCAGTGCTAAGCGGGACGAGTACATCTCTGGAAACACCATATATTTT | CASSAKRDEYISGNTIYF
. | TRBJ1-4 | TRBV6-5 | TRBD1 | TGTGCCAGCCAAACAGGGGAGGCAACTAATGAAAAACTGTTTTTT | CASQTGEATNEKLFF
. | TRBJ2-3 | TRBV3-1 | . | TGTGCCAGCAGCCAAGAGGGCCGGGAGGATACGCAGTATTTT | CASSQEGREDTQYF
. | TRBJ2-3 | TRBV2 | TRBD2 | TGTGCCAGCAGCATGCTAGCGGGGGGACGGGACCGCACAGATACGCAGTATTTT | CASSMLAGGRDRTDTQYF
few | TRBJ2-5 | TRBV7-8 | TRBD2 | TGTGCCAGCAGCTTATCGGAGACTAGCGGAAAGACCCAGTACTTC | CASSLSETSGKTQYF
. | TRBJ1-1 | TRBV27 | . | TGTGCCAGCAGTTTAAGAGGGAGTTGGACTGAAGCTTTCTTT | CASSLRGSWTEAFF
. | TRBJ1-2 | TRBV6-5 | TRBD1 | TGTGCCAGCAGTTACTCGCAGGGGGCGAACTATGGCTACACCTTC | CASSYSQGANYGYTF
. | TRBJ2-2 | TRBV4-1 | TRBD2 | TGCGCCAGCAGCCAAGATGCTAGCGGGAAGGTCACCGGGGAGCTGTTTTTT | CASSQDASGKVTGELFF
. | TRBJ1-1 | TRBV12-3/TRBV12-4 | . | TGTGCCAGCAGTTTAGGGTTCCGGGGCACTGAAGCTTTCTTT | CASSLGFRGTEAFF
. | TRBJ2-1 | TRBV12-3/TRBV12-4 | . | TGTGCCAGCAGTTTAGTACGGGACTCCCAGTTCTTC | CASSLVRDSQFF
. | TRBJ2-7 | TRBV6-4 | TRBD2 | TGTGCCAGCAGTGACTCGAATTTCCTAGGACTAGCGGGCTACGAGCAGTACTTC | CASSDSNFLGLAGYEQYF